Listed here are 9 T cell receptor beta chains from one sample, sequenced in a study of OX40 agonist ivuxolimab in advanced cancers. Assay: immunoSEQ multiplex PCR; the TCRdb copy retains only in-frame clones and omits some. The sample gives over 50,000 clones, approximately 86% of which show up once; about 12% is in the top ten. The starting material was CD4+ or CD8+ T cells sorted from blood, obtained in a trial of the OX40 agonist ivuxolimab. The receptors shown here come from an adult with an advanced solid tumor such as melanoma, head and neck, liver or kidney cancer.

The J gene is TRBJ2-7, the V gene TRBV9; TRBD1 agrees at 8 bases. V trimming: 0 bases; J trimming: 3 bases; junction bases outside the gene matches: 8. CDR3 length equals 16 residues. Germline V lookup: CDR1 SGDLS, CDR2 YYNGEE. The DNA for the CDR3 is TGTGCCAGCAGCGTAGCTCTGACAGGGGTCAACTACGAGCAGTACTTC. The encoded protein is CASSVALTGVNYEQYF.

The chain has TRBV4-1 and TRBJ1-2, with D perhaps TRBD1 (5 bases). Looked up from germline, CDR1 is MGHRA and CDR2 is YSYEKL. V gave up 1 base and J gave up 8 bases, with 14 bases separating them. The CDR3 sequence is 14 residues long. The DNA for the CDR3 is TGCGCCAGCAGCCAAGCCGGGACGCCTTCCGGCTACACCTTC. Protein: CASSQAGTPSGYTF.

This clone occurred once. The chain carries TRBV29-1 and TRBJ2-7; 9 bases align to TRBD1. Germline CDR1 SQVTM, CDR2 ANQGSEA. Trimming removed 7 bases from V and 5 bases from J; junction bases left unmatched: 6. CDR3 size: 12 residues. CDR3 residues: CSASGQGDEQYF. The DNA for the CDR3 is TGCAGCGCCTCGGGACAGGGAGACGAGCAGTACTTC.

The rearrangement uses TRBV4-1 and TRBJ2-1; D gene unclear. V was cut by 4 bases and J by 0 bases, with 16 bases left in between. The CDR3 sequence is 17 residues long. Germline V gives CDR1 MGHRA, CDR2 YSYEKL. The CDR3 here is CASSPGPARSSYNEQFF. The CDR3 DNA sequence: TGCGCCAGCAGCCCCGGCCCCGCTAGGAGCTCCTACAATGAGCAGTTCTTC.

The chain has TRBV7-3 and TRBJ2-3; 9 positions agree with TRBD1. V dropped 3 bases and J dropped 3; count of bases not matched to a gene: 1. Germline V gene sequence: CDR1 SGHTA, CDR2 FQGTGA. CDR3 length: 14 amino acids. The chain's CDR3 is CASSFGQGTDTQYF. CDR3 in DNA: TGTGCCAGCAGCTTTGGACAGGGGACAGATACGCAGTATTTT.

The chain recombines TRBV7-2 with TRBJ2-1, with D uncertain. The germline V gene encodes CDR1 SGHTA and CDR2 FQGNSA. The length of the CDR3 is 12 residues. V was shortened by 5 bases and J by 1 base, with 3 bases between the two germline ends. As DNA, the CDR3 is TGTGCCAGCAGCCCGTCCTACAATGAGCAGTTCTTC. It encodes CASSPSYNEQFF.

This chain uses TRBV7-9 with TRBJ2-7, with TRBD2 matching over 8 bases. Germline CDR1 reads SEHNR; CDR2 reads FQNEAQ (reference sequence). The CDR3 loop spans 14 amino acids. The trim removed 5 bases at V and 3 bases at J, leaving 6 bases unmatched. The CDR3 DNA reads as TGTGCCAGCAGCCCGGGACTAGTAAACTACGAGCAGTACTTC. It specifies CASSPGLVNYEQYF.

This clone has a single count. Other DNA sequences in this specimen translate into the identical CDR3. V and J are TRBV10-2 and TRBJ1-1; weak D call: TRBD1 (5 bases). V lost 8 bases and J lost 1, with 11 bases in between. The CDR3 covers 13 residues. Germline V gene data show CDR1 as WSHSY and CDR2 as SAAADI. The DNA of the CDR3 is TGCGCCAGCGACGACAGTCAGAACACTGAAGCTTTCTTT. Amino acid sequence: CASDDSQNTEAFF.

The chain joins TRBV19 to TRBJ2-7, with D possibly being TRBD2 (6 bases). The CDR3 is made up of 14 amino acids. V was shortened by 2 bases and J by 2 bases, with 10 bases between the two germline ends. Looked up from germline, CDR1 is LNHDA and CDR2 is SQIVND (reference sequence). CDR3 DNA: TGTGCCAGTAGTATAAGGCCGGGGGCCTACGAGCAGTACTTC. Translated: CASSIRPGAYEQYF.